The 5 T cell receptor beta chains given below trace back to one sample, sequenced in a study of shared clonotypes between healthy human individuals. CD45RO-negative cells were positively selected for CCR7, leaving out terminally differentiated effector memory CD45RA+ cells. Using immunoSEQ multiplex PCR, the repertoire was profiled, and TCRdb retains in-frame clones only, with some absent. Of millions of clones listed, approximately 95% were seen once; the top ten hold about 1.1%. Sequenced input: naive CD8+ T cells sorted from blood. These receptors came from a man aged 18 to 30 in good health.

The CDR3 DNA is TGCGCCAGCATCTTACGGGAGGGGATCAATGAAAAACTGTTTTTT. Translation: CASILREGINEKLFF. The rearrangement links TRBV4-1 to TRBJ1-4, with D possibly being TRBD1 (5 bases). Germline V gene data show CDR1 as MGHRA and CDR2 as YSYEKL. V gave up 7 bases and J gave up 5 bases, with 17 bases separating them. This CDR3 has 15 amino acids.

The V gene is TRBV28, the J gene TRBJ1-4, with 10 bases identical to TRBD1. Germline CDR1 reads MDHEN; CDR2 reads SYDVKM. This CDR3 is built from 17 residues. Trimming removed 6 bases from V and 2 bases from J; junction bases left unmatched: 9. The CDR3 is CASRPGQGLRTNEKLFF. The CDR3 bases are TGTGCCAGCAGGCCGGGACAGGGGCTGAGGACTAATGAAAAACTGTTTTTT.

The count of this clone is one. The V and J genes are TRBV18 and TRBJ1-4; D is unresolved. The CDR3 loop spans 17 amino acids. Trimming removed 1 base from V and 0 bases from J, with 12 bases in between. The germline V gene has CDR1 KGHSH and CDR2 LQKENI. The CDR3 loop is CASSPQGIGATNEKLFF. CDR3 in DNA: TGTGCCAGCTCACCACAAGGGATTGGAGCAACTAATGAAAAACTGTTTTTT. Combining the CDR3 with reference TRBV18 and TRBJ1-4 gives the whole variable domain NAGVMQNPRHLVRRRGQEARLRCSPMKGHSHVYWYRQLPEEGLKFMVYLQKENIIDESGMPKERFSAEFPKEGPSILRIQQVVRGDSAAYFCASSPQGIGATNEKLFFGSGTQLSVL.

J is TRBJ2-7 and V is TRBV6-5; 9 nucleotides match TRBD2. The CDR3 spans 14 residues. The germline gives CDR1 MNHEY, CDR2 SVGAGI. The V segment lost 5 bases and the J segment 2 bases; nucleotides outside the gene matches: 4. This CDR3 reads CASSRTSEAYEQYF. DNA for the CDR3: TGTGCCAGCAGTAGGACTAGCGAAGCCTACGAGCAGTACTTC.

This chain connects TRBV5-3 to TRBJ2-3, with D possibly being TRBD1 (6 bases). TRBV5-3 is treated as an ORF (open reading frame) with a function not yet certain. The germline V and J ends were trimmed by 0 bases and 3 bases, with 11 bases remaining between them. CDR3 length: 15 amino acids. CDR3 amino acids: CARSLDRVETDTQYF. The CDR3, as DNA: TGTGCCAGAAGCTTGGACAGGGTAGAAACAGATACGCAGTATTTT.